This passage covers 19 T cell receptor beta chains from one sample sequenced in a study of shared clonotypes between healthy human individuals. Terminally differentiated effector memory CD45RA+ cells were excluded by CCR7 positive selection of CD45RO-negative cells. Using immunoSEQ multiplex PCR, the repertoire was profiled, and TCRdb retains in-frame clones only, with some absent. The repertoire holds 550,000 to 750,000 clones, with about 90% as singletons. The specimen was naive CD8+ T cells sorted from blood. These receptors came from a man in his thirties or forties in good health.

The chain combines TRBV6-1 with TRBJ2-7; 9 bases are shared with TRBD2. CDR3 size: 15 residues. Looked up from germline, CDR1 is MNHNS and CDR2 is SASEGT. V dropped 8 bases and J dropped 3; count of bases not matched to a gene: 11. CDR3 nucleotides: TGTGCCAGCTCCTTCAGACTAGCGGACCTCTACGAGCAGTACTTC. Amino acid sequence: CASSFRLADLYEQYF.

The chain combines TRBV5-8 with TRBJ2-3; unclear D gene. The V and J ends lost 4 bases and 2 bases respectively, with 14 bases between them. Germline V gene lookup returns CDR1 SGHTS and CDR2 YDEGEE. The CDR3 spans 15 residues. The CDR3 nucleotides are TGTGCCAGCAGCGTGTTTGGGGTTCCCACAGATACGCAGTATTTT. It translates to CASSVFGVPTDTQYF.

This clone was counted between two and nine times. The V call is TRBV2, the J call TRBJ1-3; D unresolved. The CDR3 extends over 13 amino acids. Trimming removed 5 bases from V and 0 bases from J, with 5 bases in between. Germline lookup yields CDR1 SNHLY and CDR2 FYNNEI. This CDR3 reads CASSRDSGNTIYF. For the CDR3, the DNA is TGTGCCAGCAGTCGGGACTCTGGAAACACCATATATTTT.

The chain employs TRBV6-6 and TRBJ2-7, with 7 nucleotides matching TRBD2. This CDR3 spans 12 amino acids. CDR1 and CDR2 (germline): MNHNY, SVGAGI (reference sequence). J lost 7 bases, V lost 5 bases, and 5 bases had no gene match. CDR3 protein: CASSLGEGEQYF. DNA of the CDR3: TGTGCCAGCAGTCTGGGGGAGGGGGAGCAGTACTTC.

V and J are TRBV18 and TRBJ2-5; D is perhaps TRBD1 or TRBD2 (5 bases each). Germline loops: CDR1 KGHSH, CDR2 LQKENI. CDR3 length equals 15 residues. Trimming removed 3 bases at V and 0 bases at J, with 11 bases between. Here the CDR3 reads CASSPGDTYQETQYF. CDR3 sequence (DNA): TGTGCCAGCTCACCGGGGGATACGTACCAAGAGACCCAGTACTTC.

The J gene is TRBJ2-5, the V gene TRBV5-1; D may be TRBD1 (8 bases). Per germline, CDR1 SGHRS and CDR2 YFSETQ. V was cut by 4 bases and J by 5 bases, with 15 bases left in between. The CDR3 totals 14 residues. The CDR3 sequence is CASSAGQGGETQYF. The CDR3 nucleotides are TGCGCCAGCAGCGCTGGACAGGGAGGGGAGACCCAGTACTTC.

The CDR3 nucleotides are TGTGCCAGCCACAGCCGCTGGGGCGAGGCCAGCCCTTTATACAATGAGCAGTTCTTC. It codes for CASHSRWGEASPLYNEQFF. This chain links TRBV27 with TRBJ2-1, with D possibly matching TRBD1 (5 bases). CDR1 is MNHEY and CDR2 is SMNVEV in the germline V gene (reference sequence). The CDR3 has 19 amino acids. The ends were cut back, 8 bases at V and 4 bases at J, with 30 bases in the middle.

This chain uses TRBV4-1 with TRBJ2-1, with TRBD1 matching 10 bases. Per germline, CDR1 MGHRA and CDR2 YSYEKL. V was pared by 0 bases and J by 8 bases, with 1 base of the junction left unmatched. The CDR3 runs 14 residues. In nucleotides, the CDR3 is TGCGCCAGCAGCCAAGAGACAGGGGGCGATGAGCAGTTCTTC. Translating gives CASSQETGGDEQFF.

As regards this clone: Other DNA sequences of this sample code for an identical CDR3. The chain joins TRBV5-1 to TRBJ1-2; 7 positions match TRBD1. The CDR3 has 13 residues. The germline V gene has CDR1 SGHRS and CDR2 YFSETQ. With 0 bases clipped from V and 8 bases from J, the junction kept 4 bases outside the gene matches. The CDR3 sequence is CASSLGQGSGYTF. The CDR3 DNA sequence: TGCGCCAGCAGCTTGGGACAGGGCAGCGGCTACACCTTC. Based on the CDR3 plus reference TRBV5-1 and TRBJ1-2, the full variable domain is KAGVTQTPRYLIKTRGQQVTLSCSPISGHRSVSWYQQTPGQGLQFLFEYFSETQRNKGNFPGRFSGRQFSNSRSEMNVSTLELGDSALYLCASSLGQGSGYTFGSGTRLTVV.

The J gene is TRBJ2-1, the V gene TRBV27; TRBD2 is a possible D gene (5 bases). V dropped 6 bases and J dropped 1 base, with 10 bases sitting between them. The germline gives CDR1 MNHEY, CDR2 SMNVEV (reference sequence). The length of the CDR3 is 14 residues. CDR3 nucleotides: TGTGCCAGCAGGGCGGGCATATCCTACAATGAGCAGTTCTTC. Its protein is CASRAGISYNEQFF.

This chain links TRBV28 with TRBJ2-7, with D unclear. Germline V lookup: CDR1 MDHEN, CDR2 SYDVKM. Trimming shortened V by 2 bases and J by 5 bases, and 7 bases separated the two germline ends. This CDR3 has 12 amino acids. The CDR3 reads CASSLDKDEQYF. The CDR3 DNA follows: TGTGCCAGCAGTTTAGACAAGGACGAGCAGTACTTC. Drawing the rest from reference TRBV28 and TRBJ2-7, the complete variable domain is DVKVTQSSRYLVKRTGEKVFLECVQDMDHENMFWYRQDPGLGLRLIYFSYDVKMKEKGDIPEGYSVSREKKERFSLILESASTNQTSMYLCASSLDKDEQYFGPGTRLTVT.

V is TRBV27 and J is TRBJ2-3; the D gene is possibly TRBD1 (5 bases). Trimming removed 2 bases from V and 9 bases from J, with 18 bases in between. CDR3 length: 15 amino acids. CDR1 and CDR2 (germline): MNHEY, SMNVEV (reference sequence). Here the CDR3 reads CASSLTGPLPETQYF. The DNA for the CDR3 is TGTGCCAGCAGTTTAACAGGCCCCCTTCCCGAGACGCAGTATTTT.

This clone has just one count. This chain connects TRBV7-8 to TRBJ2-1; 11 bases fit TRBD2. CDR1 is SGHVS, CDR2 FQNEAQ, per germline. With V trimmed by 6 bases and J by 0 bases, 4 bases remained unmatched. This CDR3 has 16 amino acids. The CDR3 coding sequence is TGTGCCAGCAGAAGACTAGCGGGGTCCTCCTACAATGAGCAGTTCTTC. It codes for CASRRLAGSSYNEQFF.

The chain is built from TRBV10-3 and TRBJ2-1; unclear D gene. Germline CDR1 is ENHRY and CDR2 is SYGVKD. There are 17 residues in the CDR3. V was shortened by 10 bases and J by 0 bases, with 22 bases between the two germline ends. The CDR3 DNA is TGTGCCAGACCCCCCTCCGCCGAACCGAGCTCCTACAATGAGCAGTTCTTC. It translates to CARPPSAEPSSYNEQFF.

This clone was recorded only once. The chain combines TRBV6-6 with TRBJ2-7; 7 nucleotides match TRBD1. Germline V lookup: CDR1 MNHNY, CDR2 SVGAGI (reference sequence). Unmatched junction bases numbered 5, after V lost 2 bases and J lost 4 bases. The CDR3 length is 14 residues. The CDR3 nucleotides are TGTGCCAGCAGTTACAGGGGGCGACAATACGAGCAGTACTTC. Translating it yields CASSYRGRQYEQYF.

The chain joins TRBV7-9 to TRBJ2-3; 12 bases agree with TRBD2. Trimming at V came to 5 bases and at J to 6 bases, leaving 6 bases not matched to a gene. The CDR3 length is 15 residues. CDR1 and CDR2 (germline): SEHNR, FQNEAQ (reference sequence). This CDR3 reads CASSTGTSGWDTQYF. DNA of the CDR3: TGTGCCAGCAGCACCGGGACTAGCGGGTGGGATACGCAGTATTTT.

The chain has TRBV5-6 and TRBJ2-3; TRBD2 is a possible D gene (6 bases). The CDR3 spans 14 residues. Trimming cost V 2 bases and J 4 bases, with 11 bases left between them. Per germline, CDR1 SGHDT and CDR2 YYEEEE. CDR3 coding DNA: TGTGCCAGCAGCTTTGGCGGGACCGCAGATACGCAGTATTTT. Its protein product is CASSFGGTADTQYF.

The chain joins TRBV27 to TRBJ1-5, with D unresolved. CDR3 size: 13 residues. CDR1 MNHEY and CDR2 SMNVEV come from the germline V gene (reference sequence). With 6 bases removed from V and 4 bases from J, the gap between germline ends came to 10 bases. The CDR3 spells CASRLATNQPQHF. The CDR3 DNA is TGTGCCAGCAGATTAGCTACGAATCAGCCCCAGCATTTT.

This chain links TRBV27 with TRBJ2-7, with a tentative D call TRBD2 (6 bases). CDR1 is MNHEY, CDR2 SMNVEV, per germline (reference sequence). Trimming took off 6 bases at V and 1 base at J, with 19 bases between the two ends. The CDR3 extends over 16 amino acids. CDR3 sequence (DNA): TGTGCCAGCAGCTCCTCAACGGGGGAGAGGTCCTACGAGCAGTACTTC. This encodes CASSSSTGERSYEQYF.